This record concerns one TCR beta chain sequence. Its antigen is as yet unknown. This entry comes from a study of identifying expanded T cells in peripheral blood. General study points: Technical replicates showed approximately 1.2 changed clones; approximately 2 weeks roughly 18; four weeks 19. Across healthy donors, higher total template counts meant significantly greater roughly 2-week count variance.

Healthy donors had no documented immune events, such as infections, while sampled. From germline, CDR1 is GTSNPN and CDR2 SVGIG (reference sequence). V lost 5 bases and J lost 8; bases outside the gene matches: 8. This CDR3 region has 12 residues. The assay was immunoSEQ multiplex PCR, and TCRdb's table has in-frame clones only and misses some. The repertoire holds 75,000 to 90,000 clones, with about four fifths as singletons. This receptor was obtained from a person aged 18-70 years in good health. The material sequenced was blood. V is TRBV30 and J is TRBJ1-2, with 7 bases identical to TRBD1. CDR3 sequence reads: CAWVTGIGGYTF. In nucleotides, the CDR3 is TGTGCCTGGGTGACAGGGATTGGGGGCTACACCTTC.